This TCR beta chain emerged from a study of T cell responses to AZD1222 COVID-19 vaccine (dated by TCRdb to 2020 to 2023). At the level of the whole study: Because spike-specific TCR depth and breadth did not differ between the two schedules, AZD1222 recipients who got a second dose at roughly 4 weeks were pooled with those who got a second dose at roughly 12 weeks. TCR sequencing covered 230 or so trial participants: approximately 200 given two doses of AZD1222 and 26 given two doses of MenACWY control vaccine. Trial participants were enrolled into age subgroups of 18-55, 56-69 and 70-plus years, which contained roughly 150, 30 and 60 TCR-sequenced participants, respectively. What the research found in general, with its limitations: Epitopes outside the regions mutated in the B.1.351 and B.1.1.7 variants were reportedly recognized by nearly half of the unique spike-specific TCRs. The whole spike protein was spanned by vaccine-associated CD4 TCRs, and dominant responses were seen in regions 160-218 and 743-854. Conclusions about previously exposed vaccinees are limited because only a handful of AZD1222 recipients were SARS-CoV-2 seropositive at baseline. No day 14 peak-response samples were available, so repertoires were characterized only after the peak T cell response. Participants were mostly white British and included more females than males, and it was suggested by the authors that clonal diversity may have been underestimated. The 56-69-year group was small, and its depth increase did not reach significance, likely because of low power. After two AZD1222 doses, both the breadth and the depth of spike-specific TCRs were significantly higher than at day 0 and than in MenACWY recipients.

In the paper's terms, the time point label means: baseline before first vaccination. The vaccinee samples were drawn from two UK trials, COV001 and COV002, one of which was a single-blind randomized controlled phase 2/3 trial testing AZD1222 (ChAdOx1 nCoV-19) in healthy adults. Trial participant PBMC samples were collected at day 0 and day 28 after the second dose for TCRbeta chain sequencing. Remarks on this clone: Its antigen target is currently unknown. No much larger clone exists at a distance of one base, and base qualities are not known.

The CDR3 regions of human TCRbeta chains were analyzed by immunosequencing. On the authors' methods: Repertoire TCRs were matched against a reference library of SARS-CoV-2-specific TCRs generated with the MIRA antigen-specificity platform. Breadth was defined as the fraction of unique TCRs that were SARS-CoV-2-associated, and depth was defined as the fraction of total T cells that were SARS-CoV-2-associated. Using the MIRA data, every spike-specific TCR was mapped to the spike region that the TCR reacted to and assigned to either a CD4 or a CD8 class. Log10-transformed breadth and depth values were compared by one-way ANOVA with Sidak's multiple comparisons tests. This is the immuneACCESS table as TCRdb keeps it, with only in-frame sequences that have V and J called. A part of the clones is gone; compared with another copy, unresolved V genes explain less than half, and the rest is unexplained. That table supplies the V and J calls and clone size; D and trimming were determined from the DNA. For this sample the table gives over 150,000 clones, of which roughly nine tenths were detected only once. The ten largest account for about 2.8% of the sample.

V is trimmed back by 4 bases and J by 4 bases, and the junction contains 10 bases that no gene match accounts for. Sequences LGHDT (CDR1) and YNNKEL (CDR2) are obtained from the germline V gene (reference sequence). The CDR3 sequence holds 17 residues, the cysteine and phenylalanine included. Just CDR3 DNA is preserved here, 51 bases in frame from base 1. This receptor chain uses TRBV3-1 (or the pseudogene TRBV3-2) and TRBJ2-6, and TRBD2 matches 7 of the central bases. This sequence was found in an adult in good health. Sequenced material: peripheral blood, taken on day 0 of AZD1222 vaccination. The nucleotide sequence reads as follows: TGTGCCAGCAGCCTTGGACTAGGAACTCCCGGGGCCAACGTCCTGACTTTC. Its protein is CASSLGLGTPGANVLTF.